This note documents a single TCR beta chain sequence. Sequenced by immunoSEQ multiplex PCR; TCRdb stores in-frame clones only, minus some. The sample carries about 100,000 clones, around 80% recorded once. Trimming left V 7 bases short and J 2 bases short, with 11 bases between. There are 13 residues in the CDR3. From germline, CDR1 is LNHDA and CDR2 SQIVND (reference sequence). This specimen belongs to a study of a mutant IDH1 vaccine in newly diagnosed glioma. Sample time point: baseline, week 1 (first vaccination visit). Treatment reported: pre-vaccination baseline after standard-of-care therapy. The source was PBMCs, collected from a glioma patient treated with radiotherapy, temozolomide or both. The chain carries TRBV19 and TRBJ1-2, with D perhaps TRBD1 (5 bases). The source of this sequence is a man aged 35 to 55 with glioma. The CDR3, as DNA: TGTGCCAGTATGGGGGAAGCAAACTATGGCTACACCTTC. This codes for CASMGEANYGYTF.